This T cell receptor beta chain emerged from a study of blood T cell repertoires in COVID-19 (dated by TCRdb to about 2020). The study in broad terms: Samples covering the acute and convalescent phases of COVID-19 were provided by collaborators in the United States, Italy and Spain. Where available, HLA class I and class II types were obtained from metadata supplied by the sample provider rather than from assay-based typing. The prospective study material was composed of cDNA or gDNA derived from T cells, B-cell-depleted T cells, or PBMCs. The repertoires were released in a freely available public database intended as a resource for research on the immune response to SARS-CoV-2. Samples were obtained from the ongoing ImmuneRACE study (first 160 participants) and from 950 to 1,500 subjects provided by 6 global collaborators. Sample metadata almost always included a de-identified subject ID, COVID-19 status, age in years and sex. The dataset comprised deeply sampled blood TCRbeta repertoires from subjects exposed to, actively infected with, or recovered from COVID-19. The study at large found these results: The quantity of clinical and demographic metadata differed by source and by participant and was supplied without curation.

Measured from the cysteine to the phenylalanine, the CDR3 is 15 residues long. The entry retains the CDR3 DNA only, 45 bases that are in frame from base 1. CDR1 and CDR2 are drawn from the germline V gene: MNHEY, SVGEGT. V is pared back by 5 bases and J by 2 bases, with 10 bases lying between the germline termini. This clone has a handful of counts. Its antigen is still unknown. Base-call qualities are not available, and no considerably larger clone is one nucleotide away. Collaborating institutions collected whole blood in K2EDTA tubes following their own protocols. For TCRbeta analysis, collaborator samples were shipped as frozen whole blood, as isolated PBMCs, or as DNA extracted from either sample type. The immunoSEQ Assay, a bias-controlled multiplex PCR, was used to amplify TCRbeta CDR3 regions from genomic DNA. The source study handled its data this way. Within the assay, amplification of reference gene primers was used to estimate how many nucleated cells each sample contained. To quantify the absolute abundance of each unique TCRbeta CDR3 rearrangement, sequence reads were collapsed and filtered. Productive Simpson clonality was computed per sample as the square root of Simpson's diversity index over productive rearrangements. TCRdb obtained this table from immuneACCESS and retained in-frame rearrangements with V and J assigned. These tables miss some clones; where compared with another copy, unresolved V genes account for less than half of the shortfall, and the remainder is unexplained. That table supplies the V and J calls and clone size; D and trimming were determined from the DNA. In all, the sample holds around 110,000 clones, and about four fifths of those were seen once. 3.5% to 5.5% of the sample lies in the top ten.

This receptor was obtained from a woman in her 70s with acute or convalescent COVID-19. The chain joins TRBV6-2 or TRBV6-3 to TRBJ2-6; TRBD1 is possibly the D segment (6 matching bases). The sample comprised peripheral blood. The encoded CDR3 is CASSHTGTGANVLTF. The nucleotide sequence is TGTGCCAGCAGTCACACAGGGACTGGGGCCAACGTCCTGACTTTC.